Listed below are T cell receptor beta chains from one sample, sequenced in a study of T cell responses to AZD1222 COVID-19 vaccine. Here immunoSEQ multiplex PCR was the method, and the copy in TCRdb shows in-frame clones only, minus some. In the table there are 120,000 or so clones, 85% to 90% of which are singletons. The sequenced sample was peripheral blood, obtained 28 days after the second AZD1222 dose. The receptor source for this set is an adult who received the AZD1222 COVID-19 vaccine. Both conserved end residues are part of each CDR3. The order of the fields is V gene, J gene, CDR3 length, CDR3 protein.

V gene: TRBV6-2/TRBV6-3
J gene: TRBJ2-1
CDR3 length: 10
CDR3 protein: CASSSYEQFF

V gene: TRBV28
J gene: TRBJ1-3
CDR3 length: 17
CDR3 protein: CASTSGGGPFSGNTIYF

V gene: TRBV4-1
J gene: TRBJ1-6
CDR3 length: 16
CDR3 protein: CASSQPWSSYNSPLHF

V gene: TRBV27
J gene: TRBJ2-3
CDR3 length: 13
CDR3 protein: CASSLYGQDTQYF

V gene: TRBV18
J gene: TRBJ1-1
CDR3 length: 16
CDR3 protein: CASSPRKIPGGAEAFF

V gene: TRBV21-1
J gene: TRBJ2-1
CDR3 length: 15
CDR3 protein: CASKQGESSYNEQFF

V gene: TRBV5-1
J gene: TRBJ2-2
CDR3 length: 16
CDR3 protein: CASSLARTGNTGELFF

V gene: TRBV11-2
J gene: TRBJ1-2
CDR3 length: 13
CDR3 protein: CASSFNRNYGYTF

V gene: TRBV5-4
J gene: TRBJ1-4
CDR3 length: 13
CDR3 protein: CASSPRDNEKLFF

V gene: TRBV20-1
J gene: TRBJ2-1
CDR3 length: 15
CDR3 protein: CSASDGGTSYNEQFF

V gene: TRBV5-1
J gene: TRBJ1-2
CDR3 length: 13
CDR3 protein: CASSLGMGYGYTF

V gene: TRBV6-5
J gene: TRBJ1-2
CDR3 length: 14
CDR3 protein: CASSYAALGYGYTF

V gene: TRBV27
J gene: TRBJ2-7
CDR3 length: 13
CDR3 protein: CASSFGQGYEQYF

V gene: TRBV5-1
J gene: TRBJ1-2
CDR3 length: 13
CDR3 protein: CASSLDSERGYTF